The T cell receptor beta chain under discussion was sequenced for a study of brain T cells in children with intractable seizures. The germline V gene has CDR1 SGDLS and CDR2 YYNGEE. V dropped 0 bases and J dropped 2 bases, with 12 bases sitting between them. CDR3 length equals 15 residues. Data came from immunoSEQ multiplex PCR; TCRdb stores just in-frame clones and leaves some out. The profile covers roughly 80,000 clones, with about 93% appearing a single time and over 1.5% taken by the ten largest. This clone appeared a single time. The sample in question was peripheral blood, obtained at surgery. This sequence originates from a boy less than two years old with tuberous sclerosis and intractable seizures. J is TRBJ2-7 and V is TRBV9; TRBD2 might be the D (6 bases). The CDR3 sequence is CASSVGPEGTYEQYF. In DNA, the CDR3 is TGTGCCAGCAGCGTAGGCCCGGAGGGTACCTACGAGCAGTACTTC.